The text below deals with one T cell receptor beta chain. Seattle cases were enrolled at active infection and followed longitudinally. This sample is drawn from a study of blood T cell repertoires in COVID-19. Study in general: Sites across the United States, Italy and Spain contributed samples from acute and convalescent COVID-19.

The germline CDR1 and CDR2 sequences are LNHDA and SQIVND (reference sequence). V was cut by 3 bases and J by 0 bases, with 9 bases left in between. The CDR3 spans 15 residues. In the source study's methods: Quantification of nucleated cells was approximated via reference gene primer amplification. Measured with immunoSEQ multiplex PCR; TCRdb has only the in-frame clones, and not every one. V, J and clone size were drawn from that table, and D and trimming were deduced from the DNA. The profile shows 140,000 to 150,000 clones, 84% of them singletons. The sequencing input was peripheral blood. The source is a man in his thirties or forties with COVID-19, enrolled during active disease. The J gene is TRBJ1-5, the V gene TRBV19; D ambiguous. The CDR3 sequence is CASSMASNSNQPQHF. The CDR3 coding sequence is TGTGCCAGTAGTATGGCCAGTAATAGCAATCAGCCCCAGCATTTT.